These T cell receptor beta chains were read from a single sample in a study of spatial heterogeneity in lung cancer. Each CDR3 protein is one row after TCRdb ran MiXCR on the 5' RACE reads. In the table there are about 22,000 distinct CDR3 sequences, roughly 8.6% of which are singletons. The source was lung tumor tissue, collected at surgery. These receptors were collected from a male donor with early-stage non-small cell lung cancer. The CDR3 runs from the conserved cysteine through the conserved F or W. The D gene is left open where the match is weak. The size field is filled for only some rows; it gives once, few, many or a size class.

J: TRBJ1-6; size: many; D: .; V: TRBV5-1; DNA: TGCGCCAGCAGCTTGTCGTCCGGCCTTAGCTCCTATAATTCACCCCTCCACTTT; CDR3: CASSLSSGLSSYNSPLHF
J: TRBJ1-5; size: .; D: .; V: TRBV30; DNA: TGTGCCTGGAGTGGCCAGTATCAGCCCCAGCATTTT; CDR3: CAWSGQYQPQHF
J: TRBJ1-2; size: .; D: .; V: TRBV12-3/TRBV12-4; DNA: TGTGCCAGCAGTTTTGACCCCCGACGGCGTGGCTACACCTTC; CDR3: CASSFDPRRRGYTF
J: TRBJ1-6; size: .; D: .; V: TRBV6-5; DNA: TGTGCCAGCAGTTACTGGACAGAAAGCTCCTATAATTCACCCCTCCACTTT; CDR3: CASSYWTESSYNSPLHF
J: TRBJ1-2; size: .; D: .; V: TRBV7-8; DNA: TGTGCCAGCAGGCCAACAGGGTCGGGTGGCTACACCTTC; CDR3: CASRPTGSGGYTF
J: TRBJ1-6; size: medium-sized; D: .; V: TRBV9; DNA: TGTGCCAGCAGCACATCTACCAATTCACCCCTCCACTTT; CDR3: CASSTSTNSPLHF
J: TRBJ1-1; size: many; D: .; V: TRBV27; DNA: TGTGCCAGCAGTTTATATCACCTGGAGGGCCCGGGATGGATGAACACTGAAGCTTTCTTT; CDR3: CASSLYHLEGPGWMNTEAFF
J: TRBJ1-6; size: medium-sized; D: .; V: TRBV10-3; DNA: TGTGCCATCAGTGAGTCGCGATTACCCCTCCACTTT; CDR3: CAISESRLPLHF
J: TRBJ2-2; size: once; D: .; V: TRBV10-3; DNA: TGTGCCATCAGTGAAGTGCTGGCGAACACCGGGGAGCTGTTTTTT; CDR3: CAISEVLANTGELFF
J: TRBJ2-7; size: many; D: TRBD2; V: TRBV28; DNA: TGTGCCAGCAGTTTATTCGCGGGAGGGGGCGAGCAGTACTTC; CDR3: CASSLFAGGGEQYF
J: TRBJ2-7; size: .; D: .; V: TRBV7-6; DNA: TGTGCCAGCAGCCCCCGCTTTCAGGACCCCTCCTACGAGCAGTACTTC; CDR3: CASSPRFQDPSYEQYF
J: TRBJ2-7; size: medium-sized; D: .; V: TRBV6-5; DNA: TGTGCCAGCACCACCCTGACAGCTTCCTACGAGCAGTACTTC; CDR3: CASTTLTASYEQYF
J: TRBJ2-7; size: many; D: .; V: TRBV7-9; DNA: TGTGCCAGCAGCTTAACGGGCGGGGCCACCTACGAGCAGTACTTC; CDR3: CASSLTGGATYEQYF
J: TRBJ1-2; size: medium-sized; D: .; V: TRBV20-1; DNA: TGCAGTGCTAGAGATCGGGGGCTTAACTATGGCTACACCTTC; CDR3: CSARDRGLNYGYTF
J: TRBJ2-2; size: .; D: .; V: TRBV5-5; DNA: TGTGCCAGCAGCTTTAGTCCCGGGGAGCTGTTTTTT; CDR3: CASSFSPGELFF
J: TRBJ1-1; size: many; D: .; V: TRBV7-8; DNA: TGTGCCAGCAGCTTTGTTGGGACAAAAGGCACTGAAGCTTTCTTT; CDR3: CASSFVGTKGTEAFF
J: TRBJ1-2; size: many; D: TRBD1; V: TRBV10-3; DNA: TGTGCCATCAGGAACAGCGCCAGGACAGGGGGCTTTGGTGGCTACACCTTC; CDR3: CAIRNSARTGGFGGYTF
J: TRBJ2-1; size: .; D: .; V: TRBV29-1; DNA: TGCAGCGTTGAATTGTACAATGAGCAGTTCTTC; CDR3: CSVELYNEQFF
J: TRBJ2-1; size: few; D: TRBD2; V: TRBV6-6; DNA: TGTGCCAGCAGTTCCTACCGACTAGCGGGGGTAGGCAATGAGCAGTTCTTC; CDR3: CASSSYRLAGVGNEQFF
J: TRBJ1-1; size: many; D: .; V: TRBV5-1; DNA: TGCGCCAGCAGCTTGGAGCGGAGGGGGACTGAAGCTTTCTTT; CDR3: CASSLERRGTEAFF
J: TRBJ1-2; size: .; D: TRBD1; V: TRBV28; DNA: TGTGCCAGCAGAAAAATCCCAGGGACAGGCTGGTATGGCTACACCTTC; CDR3: CASRKIPGTGWYGYTF
J: TRBJ2-2; size: many; D: .; V: TRBV7-2; DNA: TGTGCCAGCAGCTTACGTGCGACATCGAACACCGGGGAGCTGTTTTTT; CDR3: CASSLRATSNTGELFF
J: TRBJ2-1; size: many; D: .; V: TRBV14; DNA: TGTGCCAGCAGCCCCCCCGGGACGGCACGGAATGAGCAGTTCTTC; CDR3: CASSPPGTARNEQFF
J: TRBJ2-5; size: many; D: .; V: TRBV11-2; DNA: TGTGCCAGCAGCCAGACAGGCGCCGGGGCCCAGTACTTC; CDR3: CASSQTGAGAQYF
J: TRBJ2-4; size: many; D: TRBD2; V: TRBV20-1; DNA: TGCAGTGCTCGGCCTCCTAGCGGGGGGCGGAACATTCAGTACTTC; CDR3: CSARPPSGGRNIQYF
J: TRBJ2-5; size: many; D: .; V: TRBV28; DNA: TGTGCCAGCAGCTTAGGGGGGGCTAGAGAGACCCAGTACTTC; CDR3: CASSLGGARETQYF
J: TRBJ2-3; size: many; D: TRBD2; V: TRBV20-1; DNA: TGCAGTCTAGCGGGAGCAACAGATACGCAGTATTTT; CDR3: CSLAGATDTQYF